A single sample is the source of the 17 T cell receptor beta chains below, sequenced in a study of blood T cell repertoires in COVID-19. Profiled with immunoSEQ multiplex PCR; TCRdb holds only in-frame clones, not every one. The data show roughly 130,000 clones, 82% seen once. The sample consisted of peripheral blood. The origin of the receptors is a woman in her sixties or seventies with acute or convalescent COVID-19.

The genes are TRBV7-2 and TRBJ1-5; perhaps TRBD1 as D (5 bases). With 5 bases removed from V and 4 bases from J, the gap between germline ends came to 9 bases. CDR3 length equals 13 residues. The germline V gene has CDR1 SGHTA and CDR2 FQGNSA. Here the CDR3 DNA reads TGTGCCAGCAGCCTCGGACAAAATCAGCCCCAGCATTTT. Amino acids: CASSLGQNQPQHF.

The chain links TRBV7-6 to TRBJ2-7; D may be TRBD1 (5 bases). Trimming stripped 1 base from V and 0 bases from J, with 10 bases between. Germline V gene data show CDR1 as SGHVS and CDR2 as FNYEAQ. The CDR3 spans 15 residues. DNA of the CDR3: TGTGCCAGCAGCTTAGGGGTAGACAGCTCCTACGAGCAGTACTTC. Translation: CASSLGVDSSYEQYF.

This chain links TRBV24-1 with TRBJ2-2; D is possibly TRBD2 (6 bases). The CDR3 is 15 residues long. The germline V gene has CDR1 KGHDR and CDR2 SFDVKD. CDR3: CALQDGGSDTGELFF. DNA for the CDR3: TGTGCTCTTCAAGACGGGGGTTCGGACACCGGGGAGCTGTTTTTT.

The chain has TRBV4-2 and TRBJ2-5; D unclear. CDR1 and CDR2 (germline): LGHNA, YNFKEQ. V lost 1 base to trimming and J lost 0 bases, with 6 bases between them. There are 14 residues in the CDR3. The CDR3 reads CASSQGSYQETQYF. The CDR3 DNA follows: TGTGCCAGCAGCCAAGGGAGTTACCAAGAGACCCAGTACTTC.

CDR3 nucleotides: TGTGCCAGCAGTGAGAGGGCCTACTATGGCTACACCTTC. This gives the protein CASSERAYYGYTF. This rearrangement joins TRBV6-1 to TRBJ1-2; unclear D gene. The germline V gene has CDR1 MNHNS and CDR2 SASEGT. CDR3 size: 13 residues. With 3 bases removed from V and 3 bases from J, the gap between germline ends came to 8 bases.

J is TRBJ1-2 and V is TRBV27; TRBD1 matches 8 bases. Unmatched junction bases numbered 5, after V lost 4 bases and J lost 4 bases. Germline V gene data show CDR1 as MNHEY and CDR2 as SMNVEV (reference sequence). The CDR3 length is 14 residues. The CDR3, as DNA: TGTGCCAGCAGTTCCAGGGGGCTTAGCTATGGCTACACCTTC. It yields the protein CASSSRGLSYGYTF.

V gene TRBV10-3 combines with J gene TRBJ2-1, with 7 bases aligning to TRBD2. V shed 4 bases and J 6 bases; nucleotides not matched to a gene: 6. Germline V gene lookup returns CDR1 ENHRY and CDR2 SYGVKD. CDR3 length equals 14 residues. Written as DNA, the CDR3 is TGTGCCATCAGTGGACGGGGGGAGGTCAATGAGCAGTTCTTC. It encodes CAISGRGEVNEQFF.

The V gene is TRBV7-6, the J gene TRBJ2-5; 10 bases align to TRBD2. The length of the CDR3 is 16 residues. Per the germline V gene, CDR1 is SGHVS and CDR2 is FNYEAQ. J gave up 2 bases and V 1 base, and 4 bases lay outside the gene matches. CDR3 amino acids: CASSLVAGGLQETQYF. The CDR3, as DNA: TGTGCCAGCAGCTTAGTAGCGGGGGGCCTTCAAGAGACCCAGTACTTC.

The chain has TRBV7-8 and TRBJ2-5, with D possibly being TRBD2 (6 bases). Germline lookup yields CDR1 SGHVS and CDR2 FQNEAQ. Trimming cost V 4 bases and J 1 base, with 10 bases left between them. There are 14 residues in the CDR3. The CDR3 DNA reads TGTGCCAGCAGCTCCTGGACTATCCAAGAGACCCAGTACTTC. This encodes CASSSWTIQETQYF.

This chain uses TRBV7-8 with TRBJ2-5; maybe TRBD2 (6 bases). The V gene lost 2 bases and the J gene lost 5 bases, with 12 bases spanning the gap. This CDR3 spans 14 amino acids. Per the germline V gene, CDR1 is SGHVS and CDR2 is FQNEAQ. In nucleotides, the CDR3 is TGTGCCAGCAGCTTATACGCTAGCGTGGAGACCCAGTACTTC. This gives the protein CASSLYASVETQYF. The full variable domain, rest sourced from reference TRBV7-8 and TRBJ2-5, is GAGVSQSPRYKVAKRGQDVALRCDPISGHVSLFWYQQALGQGPEFLTYFQNEAQLDKSGLPSDRFFAERPEGSVSTLKIQRTQQEDSAVYLCASSLYASVETQYFGPGTRLLVL.

The J gene is TRBJ2-3, the V gene TRBV14; no reliable D call. The CDR3 has 13 amino acids. V was cut by 0 bases and J by 4 bases, with 5 bases left in between. The germline gives CDR1 SGHDN, CDR2 FVKESK. In DNA, the CDR3 is TGTGCCAGCAGCCAAGATCTCGCAGATACGCAGTATTTT. As protein: CASSQDLADTQYF.

This clone was recorded many times. Written as DNA, the CDR3 is TGTGCCAGCAGCTCCCAAGCTGGCGGAAGCACAGATACGCAGTATTTT. Translated, it gives CASSSQAGGSTDTQYF. The rearrangement uses TRBV7-3 and TRBJ2-3; no reliable D call. The CDR3 has 16 residues. Germline loops: CDR1 SGHTA, CDR2 FQGTGA. Trimming pared 4 bases from V and 0 bases from J, leaving 14 bases between. Based on the CDR3 plus reference TRBV7-3 and TRBJ2-3, the full variable domain is GAGVSQTPSNKVTEKGKYVELRCDPISGHTALYWYRQSLGQGPEFLIYFQGTGAADDSGLPNDRFFAVRPEGSVSTLKIQRTERGDSAVYLCASSSQAGGSTDTQYFGPGTRLTVL.

The rearrangement uses TRBV19 and TRBJ1-6; 12 bases line up with TRBD1. CDR1 and CDR2 from the germline V gene are LNHDA and SQIVND (reference sequence). The CDR3 covers 14 residues. After removal of 7 bases from V and 10 bases from J, the junction contained 5 bases not matched to a gene. As DNA, the CDR3 is TGTGCCAGTAATCCCGGGACAGGGGGCTCACCCCTCCACTTT. It translates to CASNPGTGGSPLHF.

The chain recombines TRBV5-6 with TRBJ1-5; 9 bases align to TRBD1. V dropped 2 bases and J dropped 6; count of bases not matched to a gene: 12. Per germline, CDR1 SGHDT and CDR2 YYEEEE. CDR3 size: 17 residues. The DNA for the CDR3 is TGTGCCAGCAGCTTTTCGAGAACAGGGGGCTGGTCTCAGCCCCAGCATTTT. This sequence encodes CASSFSRTGGWSQPQHF.

As regards this clone: Other DNA sequences within the sample encode an identical CDR3. V and J are TRBV14 and TRBJ2-7; D call uncertain. Germline values: CDR1 SGHDN, CDR2 FVKESK. The CDR3 contains 13 residues. V lost 1 base and J lost 1, with 5 bases in between. The CDR3 spells CASSQVSSYEQYF. CDR3 coding DNA: TGTGCCAGCAGCCAAGTATCGTCCTACGAGCAGTACTTC.

This clone was observed a handful of times. This chain uses TRBV10-2 with TRBJ1-2; no clear D. The CDR3 spans 15 residues. Per the germline V gene, CDR1 is WSHSY and CDR2 is SAAADI. The V end was cut by 3 bases, the J end by 0 bases, with 11 bases between. CDR3 residues: CASSEGGKPNYGYTF. CDR3 DNA: TGCGCCAGCAGTGAAGGAGGGAAACCTAACTATGGCTACACCTTC.

The chain combines TRBV12-5 with TRBJ1-6; possibly TRBD1 for D (6 bases). The germline gives CDR1 LGHNT, CDR2 FRNRAP. Between the trimmed V and J ends, which lost 5 bases and 7 bases, there was a span of 21 bases. The CDR3 loop spans 17 amino acids. CDR3 amino acids: CASGPGHAPVRNSPLHF. The CDR3, as DNA: TGTGCTAGTGGTCCGGGACATGCCCCGGTCAGGAATTCACCCCTCCACTTT.